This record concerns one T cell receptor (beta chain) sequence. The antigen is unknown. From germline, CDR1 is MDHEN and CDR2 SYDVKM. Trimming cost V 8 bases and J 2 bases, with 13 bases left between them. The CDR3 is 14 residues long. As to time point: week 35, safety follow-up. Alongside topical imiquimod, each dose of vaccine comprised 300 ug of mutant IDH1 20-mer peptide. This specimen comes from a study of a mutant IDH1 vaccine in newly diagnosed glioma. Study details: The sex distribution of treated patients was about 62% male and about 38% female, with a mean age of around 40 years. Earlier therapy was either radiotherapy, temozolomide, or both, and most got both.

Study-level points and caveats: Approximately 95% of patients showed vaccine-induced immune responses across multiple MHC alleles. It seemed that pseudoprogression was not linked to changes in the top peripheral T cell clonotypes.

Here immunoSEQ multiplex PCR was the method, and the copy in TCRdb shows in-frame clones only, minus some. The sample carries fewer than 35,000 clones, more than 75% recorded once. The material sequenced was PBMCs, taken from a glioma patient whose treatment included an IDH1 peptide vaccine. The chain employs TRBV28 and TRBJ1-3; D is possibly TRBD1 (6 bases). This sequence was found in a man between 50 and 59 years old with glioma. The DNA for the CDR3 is TGTGCCAGCTACCGGGGGCGGACTGGAAACACCATATATTTT. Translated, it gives CASYRGRTGNTIYF.